This T cell receptor beta chain was profiled in a study of human T cells and chemical hapten exposure. Study as a whole: From small differences in pooled library volume came most of the variation in per-sample TCR yields. Findings and limits, study-wide: DPC sensitization produced no change in TCRs with frequency above 1 in 1000.

With 4 bases clipped from V and 8 bases from J, the junction kept 7 bases outside the gene matches. Germline CDR1 and CDR2: SGDLS and YYNGEE. The CDR3 is made up of 16 amino acids. This clonotype was seen only a few times. Its antigen is undetermined. Sample time point: healthy volunteer bleed at 2 weeks. Unfractionated whole blood was the source from which total RNA was extracted. The library put unique molecular identifiers onto individual cDNA molecules. TCRdb itself ran the RACE reads through MiXCR, one entry per CDR3 protein. The repertoire holds about 50,000 distinct CDR3 sequences, around 4.5% seen once, with around 1.6% in the top ten.

This clonotype was obtained from a female donor in good health. Some clones in this sample may be carry-over from other donors' samples. The chain couples TRBV9 to TRBJ2-1, with 15 bases identical to TRBD2. Sequenced material: whole blood. CDR3 protein: CASSLRTSGGVDEQFF. The CDR3 nucleotides read TGTGCCAGCAGCCTAAGGACTAGCGGGGGGGTTGATGAGCAGTTCTTC.